This entry is about one T cell receptor beta chain. The antigen is undetermined. Clones were read by immunoSEQ multiplex PCR, and TCRdb kept only the in-frame ones, dropping some. There are some 1,100,000 clones in the sample; roughly 74% occur only once, and under 0.6% lies in the top ten. This sample is part of a study of shared clonotypes between healthy human individuals. Study-level points and caveats: Sequencing depth was expected to affect clonotype sharing among donors.

The clonotype originates from a man in his late teens or twenties in good health. Some clones in this sample may be carry-over from other donors' samples. The sample comprised memory CD4+ T cells from PBMCs. Described subset: CD45RA-negative fraction.

The CDR3 region has the DNA TGTGCCAGCAAACTCGGACGTTTGAACACTGAAGCTTTCTTT. Encoded protein: CASKLGRLNTEAFF. The gene calls are TRBV27 and TRBJ1-1; D remains ambiguous. From germline, CDR1 is MNHEY and CDR2 SMNVEV (reference sequence). V shed 7 bases and J shed 0 bases, with 12 bases lying between them. The CDR3 totals 14 residues.